The 24 T cell receptor beta chains below all came from one sample that was sequenced in a study of identical twins. MiXCR, run by TCRdb on the 5' RACE reads, gives a single entry per CDR3 protein. The sample contains some 96,000 distinct CDR3 sequences, 5.9% of which appear only once. Input material: memory T cells sorted from blood. The receptors were gathered from a woman between 45 and 65 years old in good health.

This clonotype was recorded many times. The chain combines TRBV10-3 with TRBJ2-2; D ambiguous. V gave up 11 bases and J gave up 4 bases, with 11 bases separating them. Germline lookup yields CDR1 ENHRY and CDR2 SYGVKD. The CDR3 has 12 amino acids. The chain's CDR3 is CAARSSTGELFF. The CDR3 DNA sequence: TGTGCCGCTCGGTCGTCCACCGGGGAGCTGTTTTTT.

There are a few counts of this clonotype. The chain employs TRBV7-7 and TRBJ2-1; no firm D call. Germline values: CDR1 SSHAT, CDR2 FNYEAQ (reference sequence). This CDR3 has 13 residues. V lost 3 bases to trimming and J lost 8 bases, with 11 bases between them. In DNA form, the CDR3 reads TGTGCCAGCAGCTTCCGAGGTGGGGATGAGCAGTTCTTC. This gives the protein CASSFRGGDEQFF.

This clonotype was observed at least ten times. This chain uses TRBV2 with TRBJ1-1; TRBD1 might be the D (5 bases). This CDR3 is built from 12 residues. The germline V gene has CDR1 SNHLY and CDR2 FYNNEI. CDR3 nucleotide sequence: TGTGCTCAGGGAGGGGATAGCACTGAAGCTTTCTTT. As protein: CAQGGDSTEAFF.

The genes are TRBV20-1 and TRBJ2-1, with 11 bases lining up with TRBD2. Per the germline V gene, CDR1 is DFQATT and CDR2 is SNEGSKA (reference sequence). Trimming cost V 5 bases and J 6 bases; bases outside gene matches: 3. The CDR3 totals 13 residues. This CDR3 reads CSAFSGRANEQFF. The CDR3 nucleotides are TGCAGTGCTTTTAGCGGGAGGGCCAATGAGCAGTTCTTC.

This clonotype was found many times. V and J are TRBV12-3 or TRBV12-4 and TRBJ2-1; TRBD2 aligns across 7 bases. There are 13 residues in the CDR3. Losses at the gene ends were 1 base for V and 6 bases for J; bases not matched to a gene: 0. As DNA, the CDR3 is TGTGCCAGCAGTTTAGGCGGGGGCAATGAGCAGTTCTTC. Protein: CASSLGGGNEQFF.

This chain joins TRBV20-1 and TRBJ1-1; D remains unclear. The CDR3 has 11 amino acids. Germline lookup yields CDR1 DFQATT and CDR2 SNEGSKA (reference sequence). With 5 bases removed from V and 0 bases from J, the gap between germline ends came to 4 bases. The DNA for the CDR3 is TGCAGTGCTGTAGTGAACACTGAAGCTTTCTTT. Translating gives CSAVVNTEAFF.

This clonotype was seen ten or more times. The rearrangement joins TRBV12-3 or TRBV12-4 to TRBJ2-3, with TRBD1 as a possible D gene (5 bases). V was cut by 5 bases and J by 9 bases, with 15 bases left in between. The CDR3 is 13 residues long. CDR3 nucleotide sequence: TGTGCCAGCAGTCCTTCGTTTGCAGGGACGCAGTATTTT. Amino acid sequence: CASSPSFAGTQYF.

In its sample, this clonotype was seen many times. The gene calls are TRBV2 and TRBJ1-3, with TRBD1 matching 8 bases. The V gene's germline CDR1 is SNHLY and CDR2 FYNNEI. This CDR3 contains 13 residues. Unmatched junction bases numbered 1, after V lost 9 bases and J lost 0 bases. This CDR3 reads CASTGGSGNTIYF. CDR3 DNA sequence: TGTGCCAGTACAGGGGGCTCTGGAAACACCATATATTTT.

This clonotype was counted ten times or more. This chain uses TRBV3-1 with TRBJ2-1; D possibly corresponds to TRBD2 (5 bases). The CDR3 is 15 residues long. Deletions cut 2 bases from V and 4 bases from J, with 12 bases between. CDR1 and CDR2 from the germline V gene are LGHDT and YNNKEL (reference sequence). CDR3 DNA sequence: TGTGCCAGCAGCCAAAGCTCGGGAAAATACAATGAGCAGTTCTTC. Translated: CASSQSSGKYNEQFF.

This clonotype was found a few times. The chain employs TRBV3-1 and TRBJ2-2; TRBD2 aligns across 7 bases. The V gene's germline CDR1 is LGHDT and CDR2 YNNKEL (reference sequence). The V segment lost 4 bases and the J segment 5 bases; nucleotides outside the gene matches: 7. There are 15 residues in the CDR3. The CDR3 reads CASSRGGVETGELFF. The CDR3 DNA is TGTGCCAGCAGCCGGGGGGGGGTAGAGACCGGGGAGCTGTTTTTT.

This clonotype was seen many times. The V and J genes are TRBV7-9 and TRBJ2-1, with D possibly called TRBD1 or TRBD2 (5 bases each). V lost 4 bases and J lost 10, with 17 bases in between. Germline lookup yields CDR1 SEHNR and CDR2 FQNEAQ (reference sequence). The CDR3 totals 14 residues. CDR3: CASSSISGGGEQFF. The DNA for the CDR3 is TGTGCCAGCAGCTCCATCTCTGGGGGTGGGGAGCAGTTCTTC.

This chain joins TRBV3-1 and TRBJ2-3; 14 bases map to TRBD2. J gave up 7 bases and V 7 bases, and 4 bases lay outside the gene matches. The CDR3 runs to 14 residues. CDR1 LGHDT and CDR2 YNNKEL come from the germline V gene (reference sequence). Here the CDR3 DNA reads TGTGCCAGCACCGGACTAGCGGGAGGCCATACGCAGTATTTT. This codes for CASTGLAGGHTQYF.

Ten or more counts support this clonotype. The rearrangement joins TRBV7-9 to TRBJ2-1; a possible D gene is TRBD1 (6 bases). Germline CDR1 reads SEHNR; CDR2 reads FQNEAQ (reference sequence). Trimming pared 5 bases from V and 4 bases from J, leaving 21 bases between. The CDR3 is 17 residues long. This CDR3 reads CASSASSQGSVYNEQFF. CDR3 nucleotides: TGTGCCAGCAGCGCAAGTTCTCAGGGGAGTGTGTACAATGAGCAGTTCTTC.

The chain couples TRBV10-1 to TRBJ2-2; 10 bases line up with TRBD1. V was clipped by 9 bases and J by 4 bases; unmatched bases: 5. The CDR3 totals 14 residues. Per the germline V gene, CDR1 is WNHNN and CDR2 is SYGVQD (reference sequence). CDR3 coding DNA: TGCGCCAGGGGGACAGGGGCCAGCACCGGGGAGCTGTTTTTT. Protein: CARGTGASTGELFF.

The chain joins TRBV9 to TRBJ2-7, with TRBD1 identical over 7 bases. The CDR3 has 15 residues. CDR1 and CDR2 from the germline V gene are SGDLS and YYNGEE. J lost 6 bases, V lost 0 bases, and 9 bases had no gene match. Here the CDR3 DNA reads TGTGCCAGCAGCGTAGTCAGCGACAGGGTGGGCGAGCAGTACTTC. Translated: CASSVVSDRVGEQYF.

At least ten counts were recorded for this clonotype. The rearrangement joins TRBV12-3 or TRBV12-4 to TRBJ2-1; tentatively, D is TRBD2 (5 bases). This CDR3 has 13 amino acids. The V end lost 3 bases, the J end lost 7 bases, and 10 bases lay between the germline ends. The CDR3 DNA reads TGTGCCAGCAGTTTCGGAGGCGGAAATGAGCAGTTCTTC. Its translation is CASSFGGGNEQFF.

This clonotype was observed many times. This chain connects TRBV6-1 to TRBJ1-3; D is undetermined. Germline V gene sequence: CDR1 MNHNS, CDR2 SASEGT. The length of the CDR3 is 14 residues. V lost 4 bases, J lost 4 bases, and 11 bases lay in between. The CDR3 region is CASSAEVVGNTIYF. As DNA, the CDR3 is TGTGCCAGCAGTGCCGAAGTTGTGGGAAACACCATATATTTT.

This clonotype was seen many times. CDR3 DNA sequence: TGCAGCGTTGAAGTGGCCCAGGCGGACACTGAAGCTTTCTTT. It translates to CSVEVAQADTEAFF. This chain connects TRBV29-1 to TRBJ1-1; no clear D. From germline, CDR1 is SQVTM and CDR2 ANQGSEA. The length of the CDR3 is 14 residues. V was clipped by 1 base and J by 3 bases, with 12 bases between them. Based on the CDR3 plus reference TRBV29-1 and TRBJ1-1, the full variable domain is SAVISQKPSRDICQRGTSLTIQCQVDSQVTMMFWYRQQPGQSLTLIATANQGSEATYESGFVIDKFPISRPNLTFSTLTVSNMSPEDSSIYLCSVEVAQADTEAFFGQGTRLTVV.

The chain uses TRBV2 and TRBJ2-1, with 10 bases fitting TRBD2. Germline CDR1 is SNHLY and CDR2 is FYNNEI. This CDR3 region has 14 residues. V was clipped by 5 bases and J by 5 bases; unmatched bases: 3. The chain's CDR3 is CASSRTSGNNEQFF. DNA for the CDR3: TGTGCCAGCAGTAGGACTAGCGGAAACAATGAGCAGTTCTTC.

J is TRBJ2-3 and V is TRBV13; 7 bases fit TRBD2. This CDR3 comprises 13 residues. The V gene's germline CDR1 is PRHDT and CDR2 FYEKMQ (reference sequence). V lost 5 bases to trimming and J lost 10 bases; unmatched junction nucleotides: 9. This CDR3 is CASSLPGGSAQYF. As DNA, the CDR3 is TGTGCCAGCAGCCTTCCGGGAGGCTCGGCGCAGTATTTT.

The sample holds many counts of this clonotype. The rearrangement links TRBV5-6 to TRBJ1-5; perhaps TRBD1 as D (6 bases). The V and J ends lost 3 bases and 0 bases respectively, with 13 bases between them. The germline V gene encodes CDR1 SGHDT and CDR2 YYEEEE. The CDR3 has 16 residues. This chain's CDR3 is CASSSLGGPSNQPQHF. The CDR3, as DNA: TGTGCCAGCAGCTCTCTGGGGGGGCCTAGCAATCAGCCCCAGCATTTT.

This clonotype was found many times. This clone may be a read error of a much larger clone one base away. The V gene is TRBV11-1, the J gene TRBJ2-2; D is ambiguous. V gave up 1 base and J gave up 2 bases, with 5 bases separating them. Germline-derived CDR1 and CDR2 are SGHAT and FQDESV (reference sequence). The CDR3 sequence is 14 residues long. The CDR3 sequence is CASSLDRNTGELFF. The DNA of the CDR3 is TGTGCCAGCAGCTTAGACAGAAACACCGGGGAGCTGTTTTTT.

This clonotype was recorded a few times. This chain joins TRBV20-1 and TRBJ1-5, with D tentatively TRBD1 (5 bases). Germline V gene data show CDR1 as DFQATT and CDR2 as SNEGSKA (reference sequence). This CDR3 comprises 14 residues. V gave up 3 bases and J gave up 3 bases, with 12 bases separating them. CDR3 nucleotides: TGCAGTGCTAGGGAGGGACGGGTCAATCAGCCCCAGCATTTT. This sequence encodes CSAREGRVNQPQHF.

This chain joins TRBV6-1 and TRBJ2-3, with TRBD1 matching over 7 bases. Losses at the gene ends were 4 bases for V and 1 base for J; bases not matched to a gene: 5. This CDR3 contains 15 residues. Germline V CDR1 and CDR2: MNHNS, SASEGT. The CDR3 sequence: CASSADRRRTDTQYF. The DNA of the CDR3 is TGTGCCAGCAGTGCGGACAGGAGGCGCACAGATACGCAGTATTTT.